This T cell receptor beta chain originates from a study of blood T cells in healthy people across ages. Study at large: The capture of about one barcoded beta molecule per two T cells was achieved by template switching.

The total RNA that was extracted per sample amounted to at least 5 micrograms. Per germline, CDR1 LGHDT and CDR2 YNNKEL (reference sequence). There are 15 residues in the CDR3. The V end was cut by 3 bases, the J end by 3 bases, with 12 bases between. This clonotype appeared once. Combining a sample-barcoded 5' primer with a J-beta primer mix, a second PCR ran for about 7 to 12 cycles. In TCRdb, the 5' RACE reads were re-called with MiXCR into one record per CDR3 protein. Of 700,000 to 850,000 distinct CDR3 sequences in the sample, 53% are singletons; the top ten hold roughly 40%. Specimen: blood. This sequence joins TRBV3-1 and TRBJ2-1; a weak D match, TRBD2 (6 bases). The receptor's source is a man older than 75 in good health. The CDR3 nucleotides read TGTGCCAGCAGCCAGGGACTCCTCGACTACAATGAGCAGTTCTTC. Its protein is CASSQGLLDYNEQFF.